A single sample gave rise to the 21 T cell receptor beta chains below, sequenced in a study of T cells in women clearing cervical HPV infection. Profiled with immunoSEQ multiplex PCR; TCRdb holds only in-frame clones, not every one. This sample lists tens of thousands of clones; its ten largest clones have approximately 9%. Sample: blood buffy coat. These receptors all stem from a woman aged 18-70 years with a cervical HPV16 infection that either progressed to CIN3+ or cleared (not recorded which).

With respect to this clone: The CDR3 end is not reached by the read, which stops 3 residues before it; the germline J gene fills it in. V usage is TRBV6-1 and J usage is TRBJ1-1; TRBD1 matches 7 bases. Germline trimming cut 4 bases from V and 1 base from J; bases unmatched to any gene: 3. Germline-derived CDR1 and CDR2 are MNHNS and SASEGT. CDR3 length: 14 residues. The covered CDR3 bases are TGTGCCAGCAGTGCGACAGGGCAGAACACTGAA. This encodes CASSATGQNTE. The whole CDR3 protein is CASSATGQNTEAFF.

This chain's CDR3 is CASSIIPTGKETQYF. The CDR3 DNA, read in part, is TGTGCCAGTAGTATAATCCCCACAGGGAAAGAGACC. The chain couples TRBV19 to TRBJ2-5; possible D gene TRBD1, 6 bases. The read gets to within 3 residues of the CDR3 end, and the germline J gene fills in the rest. CDR3 size: 15 residues. The V end was cut by 2 bases, the J end by 3 bases, with 13 bases between. CDR1 and CDR2 from the germline V gene are LNHDA and SQIVND (reference sequence).

Notes on this clone: The read ends 3 residues shy of where the CDR3 ends; the end is completed using the germline J gene. This chain joins TRBV12-3 or TRBV12-4 and TRBJ1-6; 9 nucleotides match TRBD1. After removal of 6 bases from V and 8 bases from J, the junction contained 5 bases not matched to a gene. The CDR3 is 14 residues long. The covered CDR3 bases are TGTGCCAGCAGACTGGGACAGGGCTATTCACCC. Protein sequence: CASRLGQGYSP. The entire CDR3 reads CASRLGQGYSPLHF.

The CDR3 spells CARSLGDLDGYTF. The DNA read from the CDR3 is TGTGCCAGAAGCTTAGGGGATTTGGATGGC. V and J are TRBV5-3 and TRBJ1-2; possible D gene TRBD1, 5 bases. The read ends 3 residues early relative to the CDR3; the germline J gene fills the gap. TRBV5-3 is an open reading frame whose function is uncertain. The CDR3 extends over 13 amino acids. V gave up 2 bases and J gave up 6 bases, with 11 bases separating them.

Turning to this clone: Read coverage stops 3 residues before the CDR3 terminus; the germline J gene supplies the remainder. The chain is built from TRBV20-1 and TRBJ1-2; tentative D call: TRBD1 (5 bases). V lost 0 bases and J 4 bases, leaving 15 bases between the germline ends. The CDR3 loop spans 15 amino acids. The V gene's germline CDR1 is DFQATT and CDR2 SNEGSKA (reference sequence). The CDR3 DNA, read in part, is TGCAGTGCTAGAGATTCCGGACGAGGGGTCTATGGC. Its translation: CSARDSGRGVYG. The whole CDR3 protein is CSARDSGRGVYGYTF.

As regards this clone: The sequence runs out 3 residues before the end of the CDR3; the remainder is reconstructed from the germline J gene. The chain joins TRBV7-9 to TRBJ1-5, with D possibly being TRBD1 (5 bases). This CDR3 has 15 amino acids. Germline CDR1 reads SEHNR; CDR2 reads FQNEAQ (reference sequence). Trimming removed 2 bases at V and 3 bases at J, with 11 bases between. The DNA read from the CDR3 is TGTGCCAGCAGCTTACGCGGGGGAAACAATCAGCCC. It codes for CASSLRGGNNQP. The complete CDR3 reads CASSLRGGNNQPQHF.

In the case of this clone: Sequencing ends 3 residues short of the CDR3 end; the germline J gene provides the rest. The chain combines TRBV11-2 with TRBJ2-2; possible D gene TRBD2, 5 bases. V lost 5 bases, J lost 7 bases, and 11 bases lay in between. This CDR3 region has 13 residues. Per the germline V gene, CDR1 is SGHAT and CDR2 is FQNNGV. CDR3 sequence: CASSPRVVGELFF. CDR3 DNA (partial): TGTGCCAGCAGCCCGAGGGTCGTCGGGGAG.

With respect to this clone: The sequence runs out 3 residues before the end of the CDR3; the remainder is reconstructed from the germline J gene. The V and J genes are TRBV7-8 and TRBJ2-7; the D gene is possibly TRBD1 (6 bases). V shed 7 bases and J shed 3 bases, with 19 bases lying between them. The CDR3 runs 15 residues. Germline V gives CDR1 SGHVS, CDR2 FQNEAQ. The sequenced CDR3 bases are TGTGCCAGCACCCTGACAGGCAGAGGACTCTACGAG. It yields the protein CASTLTGRGLYE. The whole CDR3 reads CASTLTGRGLYEQYF. Full variable domain (remainder filled in from reference TRBV7-8 and TRBJ2-7): GAGVSQSPRYKVAKRGQDVALRCDPISGHVSLFWYQQALGQGPEFLTYFQNEAQLDKSGLPSDRFFAERPEGSVSTLKIQRTQQEDSAVYLCASTLTGRGLYEQYFGPGTRLTVT.

Concerning this clone: Read sequence stops 3 residues before the CDR3 end, and the germline J gene provides the missing end. The rearrangement uses TRBV2 and TRBJ1-4; a weak D match, TRBD1 (5 bases). Germline V gene lookup returns CDR1 SNHLY and CDR2 FYNNEI. Trimming took off 1 base at V and 5 bases at J, with 11 bases between the two ends. This CDR3 is built from 15 residues. The CDR3 region is CASSEEFRQNEKLFF. The sequenced part of the CDR3 DNA is TGTGCCAGCAGTGAAGAGTTTCGACAGAATGAAAAA.

Comment on this clone: The read ends 3 residues before the CDR3 terminus; that terminus is restored from the germline J gene. The chain recombines TRBV30 with TRBJ2-4; perhaps TRBD1 as D (6 bases). V lost 8 bases, J lost 6 bases, and 20 bases lay in between. The CDR3 is 14 residues long. CDR1 and CDR2 from the germline V gene are GTSNPN and SVGIG (reference sequence). CDR3 loop: CAGSSLDSLNIQYF. The covered CDR3 bases are TGTGCCGGAAGCTCCTTGGACAGTTTAAACATT. Full variable domain (missing parts from reference TRBV30 and TRBJ2-4): SQTIHQWPATLVQPVGSPLSLECTVEGTSNPNLYWYRQAAGRGLQLLFYSVGIGQISSEVPQNLSASRPQDRQFILSSKKLLLSDSGFYLCAGSSLDSLNIQYFGAGTRLSVL.

With respect to this clone: Coverage ceases 3 residues before the CDR3 finishes, and the germline J gene fills in the end. The chain combines TRBV19 with TRBJ2-3; D assignment may be TRBD1 or TRBD2 (5 bases each). This CDR3 is built from 13 residues. Trimming took 7 bases from V and 7 from J, leaving 15 bases between them. The germline V gene encodes CDR1 LNHDA and CDR2 SQIVND (reference sequence). The covered CDR3 bases are TGTGCCAGTAACGGCAGGGAGAGGAATACG. Its translation: CASNGRERNT. The entire CDR3 protein is CASNGRERNTQYF.

Comments on this clone: The DNA ends 3 residues before the CDR3 does, and the rest of the CDR3 is filled in from the germline J gene. J is TRBJ2-1 and V is TRBV5-1, with 11 bases lining up with TRBD2. This CDR3 has 16 residues. Losses at the gene ends were 2 bases for V and 8 bases for J; bases not matched to a gene: 9. Germline V gene data show CDR1 as SGHRS and CDR2 as YFSETQ. The part of the CDR3 DNA that was read is TGCGCCAGCAGCTTCCAGGCTAGCGGGGGGTGGGATGAG. It codes for CASSFQASGGWDE. The complete CDR3 protein is CASSFQASGGWDEQFF.

For this clone: The CDR3 end falls 3 residues outside the read, so it is completed with the germline J gene. The chain carries TRBV19 and TRBJ1-2; D gene unclear. V dropped 1 base and J dropped 4 bases, with 10 bases sitting between them. Germline V gene data show CDR1 as LNHDA and CDR2 as SQIVND (reference sequence). This CDR3 region has 14 residues. The CDR3 DNA, read in part, is TGTGCCAGTAGTATAGTTGGAGGGCCCTATGGC. Amino acid sequence: CASSIVGGPYG. From start to end, the CDR3 is CASSIVGGPYGYTF.

To note about this clone: The CDR3 extends 3 residues past the end of the read, so its final part is completed from the germline J gene. This chain connects TRBV5-1 to TRBJ2-1, with D perhaps matching TRBD1 (6 bases). Germline CDR1 reads SGHRS; CDR2 reads YFSETQ. The length of the CDR3 is 15 residues. Trimming shortened V by 0 bases and J by 4 bases, and 11 bases separated the two germline ends. CDR3 bases read: TGCGCCAGCAGCTTGGACAGGGCCTCTTACAATGAG. Amino acid sequence: CASSLDRASYNE. In full, the CDR3 is CASSLDRASYNEQFF.

About this clone itself: The read halts 3 residues ahead of the CDR3 end, with the missing end drawn from the germline J gene. V and J are TRBV20-1 and TRBJ1-2, with TRBD1 as a possible D gene (5 bases). The CDR3 totals 16 residues. The V gene lost 3 bases and the J gene lost 3 bases, with 20 bases spanning the gap. Germline CDR1 and CDR2: DFQATT and SNEGSKA (reference sequence). The CDR3 region is CSASSATLGGYYGYTF. The sequenced CDR3 bases are TGCAGTGCTAGTTCGGCCACTCTGGGGGGTTACTATGGC.

Concerning this clone: The read comes to an end 3 residues before the CDR3 does, leaving the germline J gene to fill in the end. The V gene is TRBV19, the J gene TRBJ1-1, with D tentatively TRBD1 (6 bases). Germline lookup yields CDR1 LNHDA and CDR2 SQIVND (reference sequence). This CDR3 is 15 amino acids long. V was cut by 7 bases and J by 1 base, with 16 bases left in between. The CDR3 bases that were read are TGTGCCAGTAACCGGAAGGCGGGGGCGAACACTGAA. It yields the protein CASNRKAGANTE. The CDR3 reads in full as CASNRKAGANTEAFF.

Turning to this clone: The read ends 3 residues shy of where the CDR3 ends; the end is completed using the germline J gene. V usage is TRBV27 and J usage is TRBJ2-7, with 7 bases that match TRBD2. CDR1 and CDR2 (germline): MNHEY, SMNVEV (reference sequence). V lost 4 bases to trimming and J lost 2 bases; unmatched junction nucleotides: 2. The CDR3 is 13 residues long. The CDR3 bases that were read are TGTGCCAGCAGTTCCGCGGGAGCCTACGAG. Translation: CASSSAGAYE. In full, the CDR3 is CASSSAGAYEQYF.

For this clone: The read finishes 3 residues shy of the CDR3 end, and the germline J gene is used to complete it. The chain combines TRBV7-3 with TRBJ2-5, with D perhaps matching TRBD1 (5 bases). CDR1 is SGHTA, CDR2 FQGTGA, per germline. The V end lost 2 bases, the J end lost 5 bases, and 12 bases lay between the germline ends. The CDR3 contains 14 residues. The CDR3 sequence is CASSLQGGRETQYF. Partial CDR3 DNA: TGTGCCAGCAGCTTACAGGGTGGTCGGGAGACC.

Remarks on this clone: The read ends 3 residues before the CDR3 terminus; that terminus is restored from the germline J gene. This chain joins TRBV6-2 or TRBV6-3 and TRBJ2-5; unclear D gene. This CDR3 has 12 amino acids. Germline V gene sequence: CDR1 MNHEY, CDR2 SVGEGT. Trimming took off 6 bases at V and 5 bases at J, with 10 bases between the two ends. The CDR3 loop reads CASSRLAETQYF. Incomplete CDR3 DNA: TGTGCCAGCAGCCGACTCGCGGAGACC.

The CDR3 sequence is CASSRLTGGNSPLHF. Incomplete CDR3 DNA: TGTGCCAGTAGCAGACTGACAGGGGGTAATTCACCC. The rearrangement joins TRBV19 to TRBJ1-6, with 9 bases that match TRBD1. The CDR3 extends 3 residues past the end of the read, so its final part is completed from the germline J gene. CDR3 length equals 15 residues. V gave up 6 bases and J gave up 6 bases; unmatched junction bases: 6. Germline CDR1 is LNHDA and CDR2 is SQIVND (reference sequence). The variable domain in full, completed from reference TRBV19 and TRBJ1-6, reads DGGITQSPKYLFRKEGQNVTLSCEQNLNHDAMYWYRQDPGQGLRLIYYSQIVNDFQKGDIAEGYSVSREKKESFPLTVTSAQKNPTAFYLCASSRLTGGNSPLHFGNGTRLTVT.

Partial CDR3 DNA: TGCGCCAGCAGCGAGCCCGGGACAGGAGGC. This codes for CASSEPGTGG. The entire CDR3 reads CASSEPGTGGYTF. The rearrangement uses TRBV5-1 and TRBJ1-2, with 8 bases fitting TRBD1. The read halts 3 residues ahead of the CDR3 end, with the missing end drawn from the germline J gene. The CDR3 spans 13 residues. The V gene's germline CDR1 is SGHRS and CDR2 YFSETQ.